Listed here are 27 T cell receptor beta chains from one sample, sequenced in a study of T-cell memory formation after mild COVID-19. TCRdb independently ran MiXCR on the 5' RACE reads; one entry per CDR3 protein. This table holds roughly 140,000 distinct CDR3 sequences, 11% to 15% found once. Sequenced material: PBMCs or a T cell subset sorted from them (not recorded which). The receptors derive from an adult woman who had mild COVID-19 (a few samples of this study predate the infection). Cell type and time point are not known.

The CDR3 coding sequence is TGTGCCACCAGTAACGCGGACAGCAGCACCGGGGAGCTGTTTTTT. Protein: CATSNADSSTGELFF. The chain uses TRBV24-1 and TRBJ2-2; D perhaps matches TRBD1 (6 bases). With 6 bases removed from V and 4 bases from J, the gap between germline ends came to 14 bases. The CDR3 has 15 residues. Germline V gene sequence: CDR1 KGHDR, CDR2 SFDVKD.

The table lists this clonotype with a few counts. The rearrangement uses TRBV15 and TRBJ2-3; a weak D match, TRBD1 (8 bases). V was cut by 3 bases and J by 4 bases, with 17 bases left in between. Germline V CDR1 and CDR2: LNHNV, YYDKDF (reference sequence). There are 16 residues in the CDR3. The CDR3 DNA sequence: TGTGCCACCAGCAGCCCGGACAGGGAGGGATCAGATACGCAGTATTTT. Protein product: CATSSPDREGSDTQYF.

Many counts were recorded for this clonotype. The chain combines TRBV7-9 with TRBJ2-5; D ambiguous. The CDR3 extends over 15 amino acids. Trimming removed 1 base at V and 5 bases at J, with 14 bases between. Germline V gene sequence: CDR1 SEHNR, CDR2 FQNEAQ (reference sequence). The CDR3 coding sequence is TGTGCCAGCAGCTTAGTTGCGGCCAGGAAGGAGACCCAGTACTTC. As protein: CASSLVAARKETQYF.

The chain is built from TRBV30 and TRBJ1-2; D possibly corresponds to TRBD1 (5 bases). V dropped 4 bases and J dropped 8 bases, with 11 bases sitting between them. The CDR3 length is 11 residues. Looked up from germline, CDR1 is GTSNPN and CDR2 is SVGIG (reference sequence). In DNA, the CDR3 is TGTGCCTGGATCACAGGACGAGGCTACACCTTC. It translates to CAWITGRGYTF.

V usage is TRBV12-3 or TRBV12-4 and J usage is TRBJ1-4; TRBD1 is a possible D gene (6 bases). The germline V and J ends were trimmed by 5 bases and 8 bases, with 18 bases remaining between them. CDR3 length equals 15 residues. The CDR3 here is CASSPTQGIGEKLFF. The CDR3 DNA follows: TGTGCCAGCAGTCCAACCCAGGGGATCGGCGAAAAACTGTTTTTT.

The chain links TRBV12-3 or TRBV12-4 to TRBJ2-5; possible D gene TRBD2, 5 bases. The V and J ends lost 6 bases and 5 bases respectively, with 16 bases between them. The CDR3 has 14 amino acids. CDR3 DNA: TGTGCCAGCAGCCTCGGACTGCACTGGGAGACCCAGTACTTC. It specifies CASSLGLHWETQYF.

This clonotype has only a few counts. This rearrangement joins TRBV27 to TRBJ1-6; no clear D. V was trimmed by 5 bases and J by 4 bases, leaving 12 bases between them. Germline CDR1 is MNHEY and CDR2 is SMNVEV (reference sequence). The CDR3 runs 15 residues. The CDR3 DNA reads as TGTGCCAGCAGTCCGGGCCTGGGGTATAATTCACCCCTCCACTTT. This encodes CASSPGLGYNSPLHF.

This clonotype was recorded a few times. V usage is TRBV7-6 and J usage is TRBJ2-1; D may be TRBD1 or TRBD2 (5 bases each). The CDR3 sequence is 14 residues long. Between the trimmed V and J ends, which lost 1 base and 10 bases, there was a span of 14 bases. The V gene's germline CDR1 is SGHVS and CDR2 FNYEAQ. DNA for the CDR3: TGTGCCAGCAGCTTAGATCTGAGGGGACCAGAGCAGTTCTTC. The encoded protein is CASSLDLRGPEQFF.

The rearrangement uses TRBV19 and TRBJ1-1; TRBD1 is a possible D gene (5 bases). Germline lookup yields CDR1 LNHDA and CDR2 SQIVND (reference sequence). This CDR3 spans 14 amino acids. The ends were cut back, 3 bases at V and 1 base at J, with 9 bases in the middle. Written as DNA, the CDR3 is TGTGCCAGTAGTATCAAGGGGAAGAACACTGAAGCTTTCTTT. Protein product: CASSIKGKNTEAFF.

The chain links TRBV29-1 to TRBJ2-3; D not certain. The V and J ends lost 4 bases and 2 bases respectively, with 10 bases between them. Looked up from germline, CDR1 is SQVTM and CDR2 is ANQGSEA. This CDR3 spans 13 amino acids. CDR3 nucleotide sequence: TGCAGCGTTGTGGCGGAGCCCACAGATACGCAGTATTTT. Its protein product is CSVVAEPTDTQYF.

The rearrangement links TRBV29-1 to TRBJ2-3; 9 bases agree with TRBD2. The CDR3 spans 12 residues. J gave up 5 bases and V 7 bases, and 4 bases lay outside the gene matches. The germline gives CDR1 SQVTM, CDR2 ANQGSEA. In DNA form, the CDR3 reads TGCAGCGCCGGACTAGCGTTAGATACGCAGTATTTT. Translating it yields CSAGLALDTQYF.

This clonotype was observed a few times. The chain combines TRBV18 with TRBJ1-6, with D possibly TRBD1 on 6 matching bases. The ends were cut back, 0 bases at V and 7 bases at J, with 7 bases in the middle. CDR1 is KGHSH, CDR2 LQKENI, per germline. The CDR3 is 14 residues long. Here the CDR3 DNA reads TGTGCCAGCTCACCACCGACAGGAAATTCACCCCTCCACTTT. Translated: CASSPPTGNSPLHF. Supplemented by reference TRBV18 and TRBJ1-6, the full variable domain reads NAGVMQNPRHLVRRRGQEARLRCSPMKGHSHVYWYRQLPEEGLKFMVYLQKENIIDESGMPKERFSAEFPKEGPSILRIQQVVRGDSAAYFCASSPPTGNSPLHFGNGTRLTVT.

This clonotype has more than one count but fewer than ten. This sequence joins TRBV6-5 and TRBJ1-2, with D perhaps TRBD1 (5 bases). The ends were cut back, 5 bases at V and 8 bases at J, with 18 bases in the middle. Germline CDR1 and CDR2: MNHEY and SVGAGI. The CDR3 extends over 14 amino acids. CDR3 amino acids: CASSGGPLQGGYTF. The CDR3 coding sequence is TGTGCCAGCAGTGGGGGACCGCTTCAAGGGGGCTACACCTTC.

The chain joins TRBV6-6 to TRBJ1-2; 7 bases are shared with TRBD1. In germline, CDR1 is MNHNY, CDR2 SVGAGI (reference sequence). The V and J ends lost 8 bases and 3 bases, in that order; junction bases with no gene match: 3. This CDR3 is built from 12 residues. This chain's CDR3 is CASQGEHYGYTF. For the CDR3, the DNA is TGTGCCAGCCAGGGGGAACACTATGGCTACACCTTC.

This clonotype has only a few counts. The V gene is TRBV27, the J gene TRBJ1-1; D might be TRBD1 (5 bases). Germline CDR1 is MNHEY and CDR2 is SMNVEV (reference sequence). V lost 6 bases and J 6 bases, leaving 20 bases between the germline ends. The CDR3 has 15 amino acids. The CDR3 loop reads CASSLHRRGVAEAFF. CDR3 coding DNA: TGTGCCAGCAGCCTACACCGAAGGGGTGTGGCTGAAGCTTTCTTT.

The J gene is TRBJ2-5, the V gene TRBV10-3, with D tentatively TRBD1 or TRBD2 (6 bases each). Germline assignment: CDR1 ENHRY and CDR2 SYGVKD. The CDR3 is 16 residues long. Trimming shortened V by 2 bases and J by 4 bases, and 17 bases separated the two germline ends. This CDR3 reads CAISEAGQPGRETQYF. CDR3 DNA: TGTGCCATCAGTGAGGCGGGACAACCGGGTCGAGAGACCCAGTACTTC.

This clonotype occurred a few times. The J gene is TRBJ2-7, the V gene TRBV30; D call uncertain. Germline V gene sequence: CDR1 GTSNPN, CDR2 SVGIG (reference sequence). The CDR3 is 11 residues long. V dropped 5 bases and J dropped 2 bases, with 7 bases sitting between them. The CDR3 nucleotides are TGTGCCTGGGACGCGACCTACGAGCAGTACTTC. It codes for CAWDATYEQYF.

This chain connects TRBV10-3 to TRBJ1-5; D possibly corresponds to TRBD1 (5 bases). The CDR3 is 15 residues long. Trimming shortened V by 0 bases and J by 11 bases, and 17 bases separated the two germline ends. Germline CDR1 is ENHRY and CDR2 is SYGVKD. The CDR3, as DNA: TGTGCCATCAGTGAGTCTTTGGGACTCAGTTTGACCCAGCATTTT. This codes for CAISESLGLSLTQHF.

This clonotype has a handful of counts. The CDR3 is CASSELGGEVTKAYNEQFF. The CDR3 bases are TGTGCCAGCAGTGAACTCGGTGGGGAAGTCACAAAAGCGTACAATGAGCAGTTCTTC. The V gene is TRBV25-1, the J gene TRBJ2-1; D not certain. CDR1 is MGHDK, CDR2 SYGVNS, per germline. This CDR3 region has 19 residues. V dropped 2 bases and J dropped 4 bases, with 24 bases sitting between them.

The chain recombines TRBV4-3 with TRBJ1-4; D not certain. The CDR3 totals 18 residues. Germline loops: CDR1 LGHNA, CDR2 YSLEER. V dropped 0 bases and J dropped 5 bases, with 19 bases sitting between them. The CDR3 loop is CASSQEFSERNQNEKLFF. The CDR3 DNA sequence: TGCGCCAGCAGCCAAGAATTCAGCGAGCGTAACCAAAATGAAAAACTGTTTTTT.

In its sample, this clonotype was seen a few times. This chain joins TRBV6-2 or TRBV6-3 and TRBJ2-7; 10 nucleotides line up with TRBD2. The junction had 5 bases not matched to a gene; V was cut back by 10 bases and J by 5 bases. The CDR3 loop spans 12 amino acids. The germline gives CDR1 MNHEY, CDR2 SVGEGT. The CDR3 protein is CATTGTSDEQYF. The CDR3 DNA reads as TGTGCCACCACCGGGACTAGCGACGAGCAGTACTTC.

This chain uses TRBV12-3 or TRBV12-4 with TRBJ2-7; 14 bases match TRBD2. The CDR3 spans 15 residues. V lost 3 bases, J lost 3 bases, and 1 base stayed unmatched. CDR3 region: CASSFGLAGGYEQYF. In nucleotides, the CDR3 is TGTGCCAGCAGTTTCGGACTAGCGGGAGGCTACGAGCAGTACTTC.

With regard to this clonotype: This may be a read error: a much more frequent sequence differs by one nucleotide. The rearrangement uses TRBV20-1 and TRBJ2-7; D possibly corresponds to TRBD2 (5 bases). The CDR3 sequence is 16 residues long. Germline V lookup: CDR1 DFQATT, CDR2 SNEGSKA (reference sequence). V was pared by 0 bases and J by 3 bases, with 18 bases between. CDR3 residues: CSARDSPAGEYYEQYF. The DNA for the CDR3 is TGCAGTGCTAGAGATAGCCCGGCCGGGGAGTACTACGAGCAGTACTTC.

V is TRBV20-1 and J is TRBJ2-3, with TRBD1 as a possible D gene (5 bases). The V end lost 4 bases, the J end lost 4 bases, and 18 bases lay between the germline ends. The V gene's germline CDR1 is DFQATT and CDR2 SNEGSKA (reference sequence). CDR3 length: 15 residues. The CDR3 nucleotides read TGCAGTGCTATAGACAGCCATTGGGGATCAGATACGCAGTATTTT. Its protein is CSAIDSHWGSDTQYF.

This clonotype was seen more than once but under ten times. The rearrangement links TRBV20-1 to TRBJ1-2; 11 bases are shared with TRBD1. J was trimmed by 0 bases and V by 5 bases; bases with no gene match: 11. There are 17 residues in the CDR3. Looked up from germline, CDR1 is DFQATT and CDR2 is SNEGSKA (reference sequence). This CDR3 reads CSAWAPGQGAPNYGYTF. In nucleotides, the CDR3 is TGCAGTGCTTGGGCCCCAGGACAGGGGGCTCCTAACTATGGCTACACCTTC.

This clonotype was observed a handful of times. The chain links TRBV7-9 to TRBJ2-2, with a tentative D call TRBD2 (5 bases). The CDR3 is 14 residues long. V dropped 3 bases and J dropped 7 bases, with 12 bases sitting between them. Germline V CDR1 and CDR2: SEHNR, FQNEAQ (reference sequence). The CDR3 loop is CASSFPPAGGELFF. In DNA, the CDR3 is TGTGCCAGCAGCTTTCCACCTGCGGGCGGGGAGCTGTTTTTT. Combining the CDR3 with reference TRBV7-9 and TRBJ2-2 gives the whole variable domain DTGVSQNPRHKITKRGQNVTFRCDPISEHNRLYWYRQTLGQGPEFLTYFQNEAQLEKSRLLSDRFSAERPKGSFSTLEIQRTEQGDSAMYLCASSFPPAGGELFFGEGSRLTVL.

This CDR3 is CASSSLNFAAGSGEAAQYF. The CDR3, as DNA: TGTGCCAGCAGTTCCCTCAATTTCGCGGCAGGGTCGGGGGAAGCGGCCCAGTACTTC. The chain couples TRBV12-3 or TRBV12-4 to TRBJ2-5; D possibly corresponds to TRBD2 (6 bases). This CDR3 region has 19 residues. V shed 4 bases and J shed 9 bases, with 33 bases lying between them.